These T cell receptor beta chains were read from a single sample in a study of Graves' ophthalmopathy and Graves' hyperthyroidism. TCRdb fed the multiplex PCR reads into MiXCR, producing one record per CDR3 protein. The sample records some 400,000 distinct CDR3 sequences, around 18% being singletons. The sequenced sample was peripheral blood. These receptors came from a woman between 18 and 29 years old with Graves' ophthalmopathy. CDR3s include the opening cysteine and the closing phenylalanine or tryptophan. The D gene is left open where the match is weak. Rows give clone size only sometimes, using once, few, many, or a class for an expanded clone.

j_call: TRBJ2-7; d_call: TRBD1; cdr3_length: 15; v_call: TRBV7-9; clone_size: many; cdr3_aa: CASSFYVTGGQEQYF; cdr3_nt: TGTGCCAGCAGCTTCTACGTAACAGGGGGACAGGAGCAGTACTTC
j_call: TRBJ2-2; d_call: .; cdr3_length: 18; v_call: TRBV6-2/TRBV6-3; clone_size: once; cdr3_aa: CASSRPLTQLVHTGELFF; cdr3_nt: TGTGCCAGCAGTCGCCCCCTCACGCAGCTAGTGCACACCGGGGAGCTGTTTTTT
j_call: TRBJ2-5; d_call: TRBD2; cdr3_length: 14; v_call: TRBV11-2; clone_size: many; cdr3_aa: CASGTSGRGETQYF; cdr3_nt: TGTGCCAGCGGAACTAGCGGGAGGGGAGAGACCCAGTACTTC
j_call: TRBJ2-2; d_call: TRBD1; cdr3_length: 14; v_call: TRBV6-5; clone_size: many; cdr3_aa: CASSYLTGAGELFF; cdr3_nt: TGTGCCAGCAGTTACTTGACAGGGGCCGGGGAGCTGTTTTTT
j_call: TRBJ1-1; d_call: .; cdr3_length: 15; v_call: TRBV28; clone_size: .; cdr3_aa: CASSPSEGRGTEAFF; cdr3_nt: TGTGCCAGCAGTCCCAGTGAAGGGCGGGGCACTGAAGCTTTCTTT
j_call: TRBJ1-6; d_call: .; cdr3_length: 15; v_call: TRBV6-5; clone_size: many; cdr3_aa: CASRQDLSYNSPLHF; cdr3_nt: TGTGCCAGCAGACAGGATCTCTCCTATAATTCACCCCTCCACTTT
j_call: TRBJ1-5; d_call: .; cdr3_length: 15; v_call: TRBV6-1; clone_size: .; cdr3_aa: CASREPGRAEQPQHF; cdr3_nt: TGTGCCAGCAGAGAACCGGGACGGGCAGAACAGCCCCAGCATTTT
j_call: TRBJ1-1; d_call: .; cdr3_length: 16; v_call: TRBV7-2; clone_size: many; cdr3_aa: CASSLGGAGEYTEAFF; cdr3_nt: TGTGCCAGCAGCCTTGGGGGGGCTGGGGAGTACACTGAAGCTTTCTTT
j_call: TRBJ2-7; d_call: .; cdr3_length: 12; v_call: TRBV9; clone_size: many; cdr3_aa: CASSVAQVEQYF; cdr3_nt: TGTGCCAGCAGCGTTGCCCAGGTCGAGCAGTACTTC
j_call: TRBJ2-2; d_call: .; cdr3_length: 15; v_call: TRBV20-1; clone_size: many; cdr3_aa: CSANRDGTNTGELFF; cdr3_nt: TGCAGTGCCAACCGCGACGGGACGAACACCGGGGAGCTGTTTTTT
j_call: TRBJ1-3; d_call: .; cdr3_length: 14; v_call: TRBV7-9; clone_size: many; cdr3_aa: CASSLASSGNTIYF; cdr3_nt: TGTGCCAGCAGCTTAGCTAGCTCTGGAAACACCATATATTTT
j_call: TRBJ1-1; d_call: .; cdr3_length: 13; v_call: TRBV6-1; clone_size: many; cdr3_aa: CASSELKQGEAFF; cdr3_nt: TGTGCCAGCAGTGAACTCAAACAGGGTGAAGCTTTCTTT
j_call: TRBJ2-2; d_call: .; cdr3_length: 15; v_call: TRBV6-2/TRBV6-3; clone_size: many; cdr3_aa: CASSGYRTNTGELFF; cdr3_nt: TGTGCCAGCAGCGGATACAGAACGAACACCGGGGAGCTGTTTTTT
j_call: TRBJ1-2; d_call: .; cdr3_length: 15; v_call: TRBV6-1; clone_size: many; cdr3_aa: CASSETDYNRGGYTF; cdr3_nt: TGTGCCAGCAGTGAGACGGACTATAACAGAGGCGGCTACACCTTC
j_call: TRBJ1-1; d_call: TRBD1; cdr3_length: 15; v_call: TRBV20-1; clone_size: many; cdr3_aa: CSASDPDRGHTEAFF; cdr3_nt: TGCAGTGCTAGCGACCCAGACAGGGGGCACACTGAAGCTTTCTTT
j_call: TRBJ2-5; d_call: TRBD2; cdr3_length: 14; v_call: TRBV30; clone_size: many; cdr3_aa: CAWSRGRRQETQYF; cdr3_nt: TGTGCCTGGTCGCGGGGGAGACGCCAAGAGACCCAGTACTTC
j_call: TRBJ1-6; d_call: TRBD1; cdr3_length: 15; v_call: TRBV6-1; clone_size: .; cdr3_aa: CASSAGTGPNSPLHF; cdr3_nt: TGCGCCAGCAGTGCCGGGACAGGGCCCAATTCACCCCTCCACTTT
j_call: TRBJ2-4; d_call: TRBD1; cdr3_length: 14; v_call: TRBV6-5; clone_size: many; cdr3_aa: CASRDSLRGNIQYF; cdr3_nt: TGTGCCAGCCGGGACAGTTTGAGGGGGAACATTCAGTACTTC
j_call: TRBJ2-5; d_call: TRBD2; cdr3_length: 13; v_call: TRBV28; clone_size: many; cdr3_aa: CASSPREGGPQYF; cdr3_nt: TGTGCCAGCAGTCCTAGGGAGGGTGGTCCCCAGTACTTC
j_call: TRBJ2-7; d_call: TRBD2; cdr3_length: 15; v_call: TRBV11-2; clone_size: many; cdr3_aa: CASSLSLLAGSEQYF; cdr3_nt: TGTGCCAGCAGCTTAAGTCTCCTAGCGGGGAGCGAGCAGTACTTC
j_call: TRBJ1-1; d_call: .; cdr3_length: 16; v_call: TRBV9; clone_size: many; cdr3_aa: CASSATQFPMNTEAFF; cdr3_nt: TGTGCCAGCAGCGCTACACAGTTCCCCATGAACACTGAAGCTTTCTTT
j_call: TRBJ1-5; d_call: .; cdr3_length: 13; v_call: TRBV29-1; clone_size: many; cdr3_aa: CSVDEGGNQPQHF; cdr3_nt: TGCAGCGTTGACGAGGGAGGCAATCAGCCCCAGCATTTT
j_call: TRBJ2-2; d_call: .; cdr3_length: 15; v_call: TRBV19; clone_size: many; cdr3_aa: CASTFRRENTGELFF; cdr3_nt: TGTGCCAGTACCTTCCGCAGGGAGAACACCGGGGAGCTGTTTTTT
j_call: TRBJ2-2; d_call: .; cdr3_length: 12; v_call: TRBV15; clone_size: .; cdr3_aa: CATLNPSRELFF; cdr3_nt: TGTGCCACTCTTAACCCATCCAGGGAGCTGTTTTTT
j_call: TRBJ1-2; d_call: .; cdr3_length: 16; v_call: TRBV6-1; clone_size: many; cdr3_aa: CASSEGSGGPLYGYTF; cdr3_nt: TGTGCCAGCAGTGAAGGATCGGGGGGGCCCCTCTATGGCTACACCTTC
j_call: TRBJ1-2; d_call: TRBD1; cdr3_length: 13; v_call: TRBV6-1; clone_size: .; cdr3_aa: CASSATGEYGYTF; cdr3_nt: TGTGCCAGCAGCGCAACAGGGGAGTATGGCTACACCTTC
j_call: TRBJ1-3; d_call: TRBD1; cdr3_length: 17; v_call: TRBV6-5; clone_size: many; cdr3_aa: CASSLERQGPSGNTIYF; cdr3_nt: TGTGCCAGCAGTTTGGAGAGACAGGGGCCCTCTGGAAACACCATATATTTT
j_call: TRBJ1-2; d_call: .; cdr3_length: 8; v_call: TRBV2; clone_size: many; cdr3_aa: CASQGYTF; cdr3_nt: TGTGCCAGCCAGGGCTACACCTTC
j_call: TRBJ2-2; d_call: .; cdr3_length: 17; v_call: TRBV12-3/TRBV12-4; clone_size: many; cdr3_aa: CASSRRGIRGVTGELFF; cdr3_nt: TGTGCCAGCAGCCGGAGAGGGATACGGGGAGTCACCGGGGAGCTGTTTTTT
j_call: TRBJ2-2; d_call: .; cdr3_length: 16; v_call: TRBV6-2/TRBV6-3; clone_size: many; cdr3_aa: CASSWAGIPNTGELFF; cdr3_nt: TGTGCCAGCAGTTGGGCGGGTATTCCGAACACCGGGGAGCTGTTTTTT
j_call: TRBJ1-2; d_call: .; cdr3_length: 13; v_call: TRBV7-2; clone_size: many; cdr3_aa: CASSFLVGYGYTF; cdr3_nt: TGTGCCAGCAGCTTCCTTGTCGGCTATGGCTACACCTTC
j_call: TRBJ2-5; d_call: .; cdr3_length: 13; v_call: TRBV5-1; clone_size: .; cdr3_aa: CASSLGEKETQYF; cdr3_nt: TGCGCCAGCAGCTTGGGGGAGAAAGAGACCCAGTACTTC
j_call: TRBJ1-1; d_call: .; cdr3_length: 13; v_call: TRBV7-9; clone_size: once; cdr3_aa: CASSLLGDPEAFF; cdr3_nt: TGTGCCAGCAGTTTATTGGGAGATCCTGAAGCTTTCTTT
j_call: TRBJ2-5; d_call: .; cdr3_length: 13; v_call: TRBV11-2; clone_size: .; cdr3_aa: CASTYRAQETQYF; cdr3_nt: TGTGCCAGCACCTACAGGGCCCAAGAGACCCAGTACTTC
j_call: TRBJ2-2; d_call: TRBD2; cdr3_length: 18; v_call: TRBV6-2/TRBV6-3; clone_size: many; cdr3_aa: CASSNLGLAGDGTRELSF; cdr3_nt: TGTGCCAGCAGTAACTTAGGACTAGCGGGAGACGGGACCAGGGAGCTGTCTTTT
j_call: TRBJ1-3; d_call: .; cdr3_length: 19; v_call: TRBV20-1; clone_size: many; cdr3_aa: CSAEDGQRNSIDSGNTIYF; cdr3_nt: TGCAGTGCCGAAGATGGACAGCGCAATTCTATCGACTCTGGAAACACCATATATTTT
j_call: TRBJ2-7; d_call: .; cdr3_length: 13; v_call: TRBV30; clone_size: many; cdr3_aa: CAWSGVGTYEQYF; cdr3_nt: TGTGCCTGGAGTGGAGTCGGGACCTACGAGCAGTACTTC
j_call: TRBJ2-7; d_call: TRBD1; cdr3_length: 14; v_call: TRBV19; clone_size: .; cdr3_aa: CASSIDRGSYEQYF; cdr3_nt: TGTGCCAGTAGTATTGACAGGGGGTCCTACGAGCAGTACTTC
j_call: TRBJ2-7; d_call: .; cdr3_length: 17; v_call: TRBV28; clone_size: few; cdr3_aa: CASSFPAATYTGGEQYF; cdr3_nt: TGTGCCAGCAGTTTCCCAGCGGCGACTTATACCGGGGGAGAGCAGTACTTC
j_call: TRBJ2-7; d_call: TRBD2; cdr3_length: 16; v_call: TRBV11-2; clone_size: many; cdr3_aa: CASSRSPGLAGVEQYF; cdr3_nt: TGTGCCAGCAGCCGATCGCCGGGACTAGCGGGAGTCGAGCAGTACTTC
j_call: TRBJ2-5; d_call: .; cdr3_length: 16; v_call: TRBV27; clone_size: many; cdr3_aa: CASTPTENPVQETQYF; cdr3_nt: TGTGCCAGCACCCCAACAGAGAACCCCGTCCAAGAGACCCAGTACTTC
j_call: TRBJ2-5; d_call: TRBD1; cdr3_length: 15; v_call: TRBV15; clone_size: many; cdr3_aa: CATSRDDRGGETQYF; cdr3_nt: TGTGCCACCAGCAGAGATGACAGGGGAGGAGAGACCCAGTACTTC
j_call: TRBJ1-5; d_call: .; cdr3_length: 15; v_call: TRBV7-2; clone_size: many; cdr3_aa: CASSLVQAGNQPQHF; cdr3_nt: TGTGCCAGCAGCTTAGTCCAGGCGGGCAATCAGCCCCAGCATTTT
j_call: TRBJ1-3; d_call: .; cdr3_length: 16; v_call: TRBV11-2; clone_size: .; cdr3_aa: CASSRTPGRRVETIYF; cdr3_nt: TGTGCCAGCAGCCGAACACCGGGACGGCGGGTCGAGACCATATATTTT
j_call: TRBJ1-2; d_call: TRBD1; cdr3_length: 15; v_call: TRBV6-5; clone_size: .; cdr3_aa: CASSYERQGRNGYTF; cdr3_nt: TGTGCCAGCAGTTACGAGAGACAGGGTCGAAATGGCTACACCTTC
j_call: TRBJ2-5; d_call: TRBD2; cdr3_length: 15; v_call: TRBV6-2/TRBV6-3; clone_size: many; cdr3_aa: CASSYSGLAAQTQYF; cdr3_nt: TGTGCCAGCAGTTACTCGGGACTAGCGGCTCAGACCCAGTACTTC
j_call: TRBJ2-5; d_call: TRBD2; cdr3_length: 18; v_call: TRBV6-2/TRBV6-3; clone_size: .; cdr3_aa: CASSWKAGDEDWGETQYF; cdr3_nt: TGTGCCAGCAGTTGGAAAGCGGGAGATGAAGATTGGGGAGAGACCCAGTACTTC